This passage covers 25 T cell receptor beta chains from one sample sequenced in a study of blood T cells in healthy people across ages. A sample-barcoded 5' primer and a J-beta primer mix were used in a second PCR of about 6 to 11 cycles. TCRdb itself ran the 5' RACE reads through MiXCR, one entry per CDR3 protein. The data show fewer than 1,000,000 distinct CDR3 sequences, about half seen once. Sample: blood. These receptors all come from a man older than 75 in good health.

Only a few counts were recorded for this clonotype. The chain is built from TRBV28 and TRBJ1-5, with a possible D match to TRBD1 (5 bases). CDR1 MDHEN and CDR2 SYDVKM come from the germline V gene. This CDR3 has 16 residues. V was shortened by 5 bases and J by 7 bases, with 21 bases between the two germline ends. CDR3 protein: CASSPPGGVGSQPQHF. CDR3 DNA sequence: TGTGCCAGCAGTCCCCCTGGGGGTGTGGGGAGCCAGCCCCAGCATTTT.

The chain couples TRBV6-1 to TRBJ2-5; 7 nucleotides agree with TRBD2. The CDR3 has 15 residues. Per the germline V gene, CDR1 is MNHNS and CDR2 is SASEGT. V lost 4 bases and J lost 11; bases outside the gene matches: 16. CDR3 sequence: CASSAAGRGNNEQYF. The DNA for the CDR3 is TGTGCCAGCAGTGCTGCTGGGCGGGGGAACAATGAGCAGTACTTC.

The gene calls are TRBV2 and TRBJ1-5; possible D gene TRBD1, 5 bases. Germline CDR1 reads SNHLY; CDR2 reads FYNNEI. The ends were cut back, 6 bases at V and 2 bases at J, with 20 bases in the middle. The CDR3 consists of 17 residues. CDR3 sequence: CASRAGTSPLGNQPQHF. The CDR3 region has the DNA TGTGCCAGCAGGGCCGGGACCAGTCCATTGGGCAATCAGCCCCAGCATTTT.

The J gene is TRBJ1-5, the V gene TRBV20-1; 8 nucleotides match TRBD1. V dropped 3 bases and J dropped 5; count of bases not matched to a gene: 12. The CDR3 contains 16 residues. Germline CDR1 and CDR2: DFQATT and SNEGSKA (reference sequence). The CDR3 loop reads CSARPATGGRYQPQHF. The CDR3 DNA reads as TGCAGTGCTAGGCCCGCCACAGGGGGTAGGTATCAGCCCCAGCATTTT.

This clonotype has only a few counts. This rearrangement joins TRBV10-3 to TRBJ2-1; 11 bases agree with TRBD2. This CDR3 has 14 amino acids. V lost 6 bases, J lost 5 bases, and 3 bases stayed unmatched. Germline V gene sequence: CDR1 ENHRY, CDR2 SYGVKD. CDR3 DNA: TGTGCCATCAGAGGGACTAGCGGCGACAATGAGCAGTTCTTC. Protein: CAIRGTSGDNEQFF.

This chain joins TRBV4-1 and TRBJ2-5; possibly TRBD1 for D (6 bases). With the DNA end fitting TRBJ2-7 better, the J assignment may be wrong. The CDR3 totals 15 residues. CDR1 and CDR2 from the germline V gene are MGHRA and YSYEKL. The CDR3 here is CASSFQQGTIYEQYF. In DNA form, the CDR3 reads TGCGCCAGCAGTTTTCAACAGGGAACAATATACGAGCAGTACTTC.

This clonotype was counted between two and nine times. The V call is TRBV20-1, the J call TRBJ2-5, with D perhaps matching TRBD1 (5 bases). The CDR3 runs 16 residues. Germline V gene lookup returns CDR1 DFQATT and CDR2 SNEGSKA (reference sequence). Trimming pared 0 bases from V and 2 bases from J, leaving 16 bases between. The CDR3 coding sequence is TGCAGTGCTAGAGATTTTCGCACAGGCCAACAAGAGACCCAGTACTTC. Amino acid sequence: CSARDFRTGQQETQYF.

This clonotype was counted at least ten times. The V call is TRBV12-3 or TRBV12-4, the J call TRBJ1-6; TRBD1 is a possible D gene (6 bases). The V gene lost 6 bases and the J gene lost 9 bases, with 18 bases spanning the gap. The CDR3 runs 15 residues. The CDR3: CASRLQGGGSSPLHF. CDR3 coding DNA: TGTGCCAGCAGGCTACAGGGTGGAGGTAGTTCACCCCTCCACTTT.

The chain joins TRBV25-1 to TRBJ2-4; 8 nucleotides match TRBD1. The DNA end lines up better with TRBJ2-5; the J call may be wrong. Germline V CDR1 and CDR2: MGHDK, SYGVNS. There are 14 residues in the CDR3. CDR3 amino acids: CASRKTGGRKTQYF. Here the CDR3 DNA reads TGTGCCAGCAGAAAAACAGGGGGTAGGAAGACCCAGTACTTC.

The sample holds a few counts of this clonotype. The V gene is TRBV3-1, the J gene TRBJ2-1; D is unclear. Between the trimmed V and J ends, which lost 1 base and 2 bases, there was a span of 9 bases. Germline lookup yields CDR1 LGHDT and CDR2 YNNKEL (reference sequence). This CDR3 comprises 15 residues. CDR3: CASSQGSLPYNEQFF. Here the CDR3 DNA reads TGTGCCAGCAGCCAAGGCTCCCTCCCCTACAATGAGCAGTTCTTC.

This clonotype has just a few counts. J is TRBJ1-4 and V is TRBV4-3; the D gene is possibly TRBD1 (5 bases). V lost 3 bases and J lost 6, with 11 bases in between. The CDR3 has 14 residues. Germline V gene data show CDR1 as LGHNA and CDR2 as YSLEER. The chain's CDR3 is CASSHGTVYEKLFF. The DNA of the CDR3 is TGCGCCAGCAGCCACGGGACGGTCTATGAAAAACTGTTTTTT.

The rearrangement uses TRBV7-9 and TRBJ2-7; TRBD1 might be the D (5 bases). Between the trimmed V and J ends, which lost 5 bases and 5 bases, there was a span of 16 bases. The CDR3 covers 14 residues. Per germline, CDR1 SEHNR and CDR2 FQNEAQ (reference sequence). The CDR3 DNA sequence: TGTGCCAGCAGCCACCCAACGCAGGGCCACGAGCAGTACTTC. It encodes CASSHPTQGHEQYF.

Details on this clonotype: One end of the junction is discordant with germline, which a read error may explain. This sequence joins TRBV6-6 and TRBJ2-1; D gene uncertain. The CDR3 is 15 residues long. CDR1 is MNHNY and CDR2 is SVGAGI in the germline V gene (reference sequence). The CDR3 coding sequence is TGTGCCAGCAGTTACTCCCCCCCAGTCCACAATGGGCAGTTCTTC. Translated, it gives CASSYSPPVHNGQFF.

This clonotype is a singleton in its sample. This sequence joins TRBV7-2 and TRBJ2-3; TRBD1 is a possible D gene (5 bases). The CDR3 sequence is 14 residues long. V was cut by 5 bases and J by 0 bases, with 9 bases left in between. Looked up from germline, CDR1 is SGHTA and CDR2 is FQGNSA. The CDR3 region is CASSTDSSTDTQYF. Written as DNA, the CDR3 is TGTGCCAGCAGCACCGACAGTAGCACAGATACGCAGTATTTT.

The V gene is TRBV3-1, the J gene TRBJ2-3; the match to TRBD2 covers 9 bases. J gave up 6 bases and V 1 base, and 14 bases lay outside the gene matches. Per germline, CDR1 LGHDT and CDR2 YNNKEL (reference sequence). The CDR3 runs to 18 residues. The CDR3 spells CASSQGRNRLAVRDTQYF. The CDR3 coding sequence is TGTGCCAGCAGCCAAGGGCGGAACCGACTAGCGGTCCGGGATACGCAGTATTTT.

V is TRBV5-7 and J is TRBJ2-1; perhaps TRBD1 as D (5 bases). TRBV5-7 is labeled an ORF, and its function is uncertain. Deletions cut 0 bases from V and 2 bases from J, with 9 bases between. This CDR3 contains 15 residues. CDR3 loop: CASSLDGHPYNEQFF. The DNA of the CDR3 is TGTGCCAGCAGCTTGGACGGACACCCCTACAATGAGCAGTTCTTC.

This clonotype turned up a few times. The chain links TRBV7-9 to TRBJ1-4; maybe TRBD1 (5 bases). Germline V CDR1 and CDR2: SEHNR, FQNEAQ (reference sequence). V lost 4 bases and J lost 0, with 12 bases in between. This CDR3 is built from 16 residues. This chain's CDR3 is CASSSGTGATNEKLFF. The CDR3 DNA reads TGTGCCAGCAGCTCCGGGACGGGGGCAACTAATGAAAAACTGTTTTTT. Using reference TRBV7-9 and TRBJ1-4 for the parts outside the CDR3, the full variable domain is DTGVSQNPRHKITKRGQNVTFRCDPISEHNRLYWYRQTLGQGPEFLTYFQNEAQLEKSRLLSDRFSAERPKGSFSTLEIQRTEQGDSAMYLCASSSGTGATNEKLFFGSGTQLSVL.

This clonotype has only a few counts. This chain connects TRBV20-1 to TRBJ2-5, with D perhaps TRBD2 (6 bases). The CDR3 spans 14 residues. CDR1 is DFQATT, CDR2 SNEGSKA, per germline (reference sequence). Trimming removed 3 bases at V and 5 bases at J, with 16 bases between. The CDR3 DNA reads TGCAGTGCTAGCATCGTACGAGGAGGGGAGACCCAGTACTTC. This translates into CSASIVRGGETQYF.

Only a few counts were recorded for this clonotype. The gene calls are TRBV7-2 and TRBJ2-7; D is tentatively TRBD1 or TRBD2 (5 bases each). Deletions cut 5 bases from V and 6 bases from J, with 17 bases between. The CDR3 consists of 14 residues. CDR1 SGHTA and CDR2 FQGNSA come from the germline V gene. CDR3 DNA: TGTGCCAGCAGCGAGTACCGGGGCCCGGTCGAGCAGTACTTC. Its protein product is CASSEYRGPVEQYF.

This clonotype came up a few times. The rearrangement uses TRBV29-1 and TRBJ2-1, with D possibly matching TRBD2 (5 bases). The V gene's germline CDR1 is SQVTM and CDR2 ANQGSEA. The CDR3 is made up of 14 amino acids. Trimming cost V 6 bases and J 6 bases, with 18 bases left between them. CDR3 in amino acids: CSVLGLSVGNEQFF. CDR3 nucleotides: TGCAGCGTCCTCGGACTCTCCGTCGGCAATGAGCAGTTCTTC.

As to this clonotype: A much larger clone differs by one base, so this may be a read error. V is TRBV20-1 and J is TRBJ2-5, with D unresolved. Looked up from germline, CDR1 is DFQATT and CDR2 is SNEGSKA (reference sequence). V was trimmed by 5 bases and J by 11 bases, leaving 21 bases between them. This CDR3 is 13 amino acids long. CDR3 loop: CSAPGNPYNEQYF. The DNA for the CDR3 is TGCAGTGCTCCCGGAAATCCCTACAATGAGCAGTACTTC.

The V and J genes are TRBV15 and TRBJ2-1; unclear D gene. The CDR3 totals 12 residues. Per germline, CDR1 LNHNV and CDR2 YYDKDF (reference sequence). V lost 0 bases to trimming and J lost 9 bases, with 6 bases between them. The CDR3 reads CATSRDVSEQFF. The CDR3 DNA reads TGTGCCACCAGCAGAGATGTAAGTGAGCAGTTCTTC.

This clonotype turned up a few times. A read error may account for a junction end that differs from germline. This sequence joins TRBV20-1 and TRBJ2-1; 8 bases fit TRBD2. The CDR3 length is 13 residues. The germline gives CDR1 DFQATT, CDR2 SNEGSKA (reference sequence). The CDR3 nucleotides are TGCAGTGCTGTCCTAGCGGGTTACAATGTGCAGTTCTTC. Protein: CSAVLAGYNVQFF.

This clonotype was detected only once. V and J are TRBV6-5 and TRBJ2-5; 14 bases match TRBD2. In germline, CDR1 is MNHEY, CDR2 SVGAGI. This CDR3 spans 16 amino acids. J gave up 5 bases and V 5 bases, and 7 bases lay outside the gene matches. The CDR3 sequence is CASSHRLAGGLETQYF. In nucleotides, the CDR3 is TGTGCCAGCAGTCACCGACTAGCGGGAGGGTTGGAGACCCAGTACTTC.

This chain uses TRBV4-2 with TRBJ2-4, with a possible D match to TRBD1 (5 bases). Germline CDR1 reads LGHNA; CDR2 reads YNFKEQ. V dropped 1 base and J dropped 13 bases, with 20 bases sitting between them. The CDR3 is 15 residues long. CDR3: CASSQGAGWDNEQYF. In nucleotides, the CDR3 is TGTGCCAGCAGCCAAGGGGCAGGGTGGGATAATGAGCAGTACTTC.